This T cell receptor (beta chain) emerged from a study of blood T cell repertoires in COVID-19. Study context: The study drew acute and convalescent COVID-19 samples from the United States, Italy and Spain. From T cells, B-cell-depleted T cells, or PBMCs came the material, which was cDNA or gDNA.

The CDR3 is 16 residues long. Germline assignment: CDR1 LGHNT and CDR2 FRNRAP. V gave up 2 bases and J gave up 4 bases, with 17 bases separating them. In the study's own analysis: Reference gene primer amplification gave nucleated cell count estimates. Profiling relied on immunoSEQ multiplex PCR, and the TCRdb table lists in-frame clones only, not all of them. Clone size and the V and J calls come from that table; the DNA yielded D and trimming. The sample contains about 240,000 clones, about nine tenths of which appear only once. This sequence was found in a man between 60 and 75 years old who had recovered from COVID-19. Sequencing was done on a sample of peripheral blood. This chain uses TRBV12-5 with TRBJ1-2; D may be TRBD1 (6 bases). CDR3 sequence: CASGLPFGGVSYGYTF. The CDR3 DNA sequence: TGTGCTAGTGGTTTGCCCTTTGGGGGCGTCTCCTATGGCTACACCTTC.